This T cell receptor (beta chain) was sequenced in a study of blood T cell repertoires in COVID-19. Overall study: T cells, B-cell-depleted T cells, or PBMCs provided the cDNA or gDNA that served as material.

Using immunoSEQ multiplex PCR, the repertoire was profiled, and TCRdb retains in-frame clones only, with some absent. The data contain approximately 300,000 clones, about 85% of them singletons. Adults between roughly 18 and 100 years of age took part from more than 20 US areas. A PCR-confirmed or clinician-diagnosed COVID-19 case had contacted exposed participants within 2 weeks of entry. This CDR3 contains 14 residues. The V and J ends lost 1 base and 7 bases respectively, with 12 bases between them. Germline V gene data show CDR1 as SGHRS and CDR2 as YFSETQ. The material sequenced was PBMCs or T cells enriched from blood (not recorded which). J is TRBJ2-1 and V is TRBV5-1; TRBD1 is a possible D gene (5 bases). The sequence came from a young woman who had been exposed to COVID-19. Here the CDR3 DNA reads TGCGCCAGCAGCTTGTCAGGGTTCGGGAATGAGCAGTTCTTC. Amino acid sequence: CASSLSGFGNEQFF. Variable domain in full (rest from reference TRBV5-1 and TRBJ2-1): KAGVTQTPRYLIKTRGQQVTLSCSPISGHRSVSWYQQTPGQGLQFLFEYFSETQRNKGNFPGRFSGRQFSNSRSEMNVSTLELGDSALYLCASSLSGFGNEQFFGPGTRLTVL.